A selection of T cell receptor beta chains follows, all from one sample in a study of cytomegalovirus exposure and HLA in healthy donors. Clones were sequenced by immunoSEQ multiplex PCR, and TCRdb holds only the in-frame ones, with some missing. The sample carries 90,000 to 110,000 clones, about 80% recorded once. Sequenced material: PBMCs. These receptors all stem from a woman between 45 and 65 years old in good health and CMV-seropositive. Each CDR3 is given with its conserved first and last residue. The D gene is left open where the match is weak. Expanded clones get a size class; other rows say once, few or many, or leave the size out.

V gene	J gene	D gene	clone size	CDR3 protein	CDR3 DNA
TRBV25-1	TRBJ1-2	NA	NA	CASSVTGTNGYTF	TGTGCCAGCAGTGTAACAGGGACGAATGGCTACACCTTC
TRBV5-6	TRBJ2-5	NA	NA	CASSLVGVETQYF	TGTGCCAGCAGCTTGGTCGGGGTGGAGACCCAGTACTTC
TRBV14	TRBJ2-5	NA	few	CASSQSGTGNQYF	TGTGCCAGCAGCCAGTCGGGAACAGGGAACCAGTACTTC
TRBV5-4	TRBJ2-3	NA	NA	CASSPRQSTDTQYF	TGTGCCAGCAGCCCCCGACAGAGCACAGATACGCAGTATTTT
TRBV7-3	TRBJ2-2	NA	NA	CASSLSTGANTGELFF	TGTGCCAGCAGCTTAAGTACGGGGGCGAACACCGGGGAGCTGTTTTTT
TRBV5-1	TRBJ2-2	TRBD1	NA	CASSPGQTTGELFF	TGCGCCAGCAGCCCGGGACAGACGACCGGGGAGCTGTTTTTT
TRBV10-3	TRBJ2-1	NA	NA	CAINQRQATTYNEQFF	TGTGCCATCAATCAACGACAGGCTACCACCTACAATGAGCAGTTCTTC
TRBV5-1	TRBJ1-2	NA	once	CASSRTAPGRDGYTF	TGCGCCAGCAGCCGGACGGCGCCCGGGCGGGATGGCTACACCTTC
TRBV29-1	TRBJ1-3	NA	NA	CSAQGTGNTIYF	TGCAGCGCCCAGGGCACTGGAAACACCATATATTTT
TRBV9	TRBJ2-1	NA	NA	CASSVTNLDNEQFF	TGTGCCAGCAGCGTCACGAACCTAGACAATGAGCAGTTCTTC
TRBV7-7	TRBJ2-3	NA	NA	CASSRTGTDTQYF	TGTGCCAGCAGCCGCACAGGGACAGATACGCAGTATTTT
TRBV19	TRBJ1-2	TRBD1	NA	CASSARTGLDGYTF	TGTGCCAGTAGTGCTAGGACAGGTTTGGATGGCTACACCTTC
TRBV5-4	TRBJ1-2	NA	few	CASSLLQGVNYGYTF	TGTGCCAGCAGCTTGCTTCAGGGTGTGAACTATGGCTACACCTTC
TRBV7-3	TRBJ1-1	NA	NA	CASSPGGSTEAFF	TGTGCCAGCAGCCCCGGGGGTTCTACTGAAGCTTTCTTT
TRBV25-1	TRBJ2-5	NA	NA	CASSELGLGETQYF	TGTGCCAGCAGTGAGCTCGGTCTCGGGGAGACCCAGTACTTC
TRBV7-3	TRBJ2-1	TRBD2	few	CASSSGLAGYNEQFF	TGTGCCAGCAGCTCGGGCCTAGCGGGTTACAATGAGCAGTTCTTC
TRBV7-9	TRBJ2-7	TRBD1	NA	CASSDRPGQGPYEQYF	TGTGCCAGCAGCGATCGACCGGGACAGGGCCCCTACGAGCAGTACTTC
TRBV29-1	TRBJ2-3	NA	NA	CSVDSLTDTQYF	TGCAGCGTGGACAGCCTGACAGATACGCAGTATTTT
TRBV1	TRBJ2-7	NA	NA	CTSSQRLAYEQYF	TGCACCAGCAGCCAGAGACTAGCTTACGAGCAGTACTTC
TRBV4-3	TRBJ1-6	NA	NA	CASSQTPGVSRNSPLHF	TGCGCCAGCAGCCAAACCCCGGGGGTCTCGAGGAATTCACCCCTCCACTTT
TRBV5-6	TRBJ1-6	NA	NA	CASSLRRGPPYNSPLHF	TGTGCCAGCAGCTTGAGGAGGGGCCCTCCCTATAATTCACCCCTCCACTTT
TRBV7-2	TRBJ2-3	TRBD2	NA	CASSWVGSGAGDTQYF	TGTGCCAGCAGCTGGGTGGGTAGCGGGGCCGGGGATACGCAGTATTTT
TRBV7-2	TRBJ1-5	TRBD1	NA	CASSFRGTGVGQPQHF	TGTGCCAGCAGCTTTCGTGGGACAGGGGTGGGTCAGCCCCAGCATTTT
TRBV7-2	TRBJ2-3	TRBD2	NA	CASSPLAGGADTQYF	TGTGCCAGCAGTCCACTAGCGGGAGGGGCAGATACGCAGTATTTT
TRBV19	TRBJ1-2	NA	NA	CASTRRDIYGYTF	TGTGCCAGTACTAGACGGGACATCTATGGCTACACCTTC
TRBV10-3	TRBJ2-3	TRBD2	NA	CAISESGTSGLDTQYF	TGTGCCATCAGTGAGTCGGGGACTAGCGGACTAGATACGCAGTATTTT
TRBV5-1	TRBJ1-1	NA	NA	CASSLGGGWGTEAFF	TGCGCCAGCAGCTTGGGGGGGGGCTGGGGCACTGAAGCTTTCTTT
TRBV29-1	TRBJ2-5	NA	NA	CSVDGEGEETQYF	TGCAGCGTCGACGGCGAAGGGGAAGAGACCCAGTACTTC
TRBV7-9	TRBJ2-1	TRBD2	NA	CASSHLAANEQFF	TGTGCCAGCAGCCACCTAGCGGCAAATGAGCAGTTCTTC
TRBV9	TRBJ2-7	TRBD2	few	CASSVGGLSYEQYF	TGTGCCAGCAGCGTTGGGGGACTATCCTACGAGCAGTACTTC
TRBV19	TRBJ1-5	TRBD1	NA	CATWDRDNQPQHF	TGTGCCACCTGGGACAGGGACAATCAGCCCCAGCATTTT
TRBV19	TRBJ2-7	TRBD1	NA	CASSAQTGNSYEQYF	TGTGCCAGTAGCGCCCAGACAGGGAACTCCTACGAGCAGTACTTC
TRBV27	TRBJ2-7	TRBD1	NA	CASSLLDRASEQYF	TGTGCCAGCAGTCTCCTAGACAGGGCGAGCGAGCAGTACTTC
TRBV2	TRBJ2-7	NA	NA	CASSQGSHEQYF	TGTGCCAGCAGTCAGGGAAGCCACGAGCAGTACTTC
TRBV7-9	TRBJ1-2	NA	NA	CSSSLDWEGYTF	TGTTCCAGCAGCTTAGATTGGGAGGGCTACACCTTC
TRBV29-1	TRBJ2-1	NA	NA	CSVEDIGGSYNEQFF	TGCAGCGTTGAAGATATAGGGGGCTCCTACAATGAGCAGTTCTTC
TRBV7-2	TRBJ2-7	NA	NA	CASSIRSEEDEQYF	TGTGCCAGCAGCATCCGGTCGGAGGAAGACGAGCAGTACTTC